This paragraph covers one TCR beta chain sequence. V trimming: 4 bases; J trimming: 7 bases; junction bases outside the gene matches: 11. The CDR3 consists of 16 residues. The V gene's germline CDR1 is SGHNT and CDR2 YYREEE (reference sequence). This sample was included in a study of blood T cell repertoires in COVID-19. Study information: Samples came from the United States, Italy and Spain, spanning acute and convalescent COVID-19. PBMCs, B-cell-depleted T cells, or T cells provided the cDNA or gDNA that made up the material.

Study processing details: The assay estimated nucleated cells by amplifying reference gene primers. TCRdb keeps only in-frame clones here, not all; method: immunoSEQ multiplex PCR. V and J calls and clone size are as listed in that table; D and trimming were resolved from the DNA. The sample holds tens of thousands of clones, around 90% seen once. This clonotype was sampled from a woman older than 75 with acute or convalescent COVID-19. The chain uses TRBV5-4 and TRBJ1-6; 7 bases fit TRBD1. The source material was peripheral blood. The CDR3 region has the DNA TGTGCCAGCAGCCTCTCGGCAGGGACAGCCAATTCACCCCTCCACTTT. This gives the protein CASSLSAGTANSPLHF.